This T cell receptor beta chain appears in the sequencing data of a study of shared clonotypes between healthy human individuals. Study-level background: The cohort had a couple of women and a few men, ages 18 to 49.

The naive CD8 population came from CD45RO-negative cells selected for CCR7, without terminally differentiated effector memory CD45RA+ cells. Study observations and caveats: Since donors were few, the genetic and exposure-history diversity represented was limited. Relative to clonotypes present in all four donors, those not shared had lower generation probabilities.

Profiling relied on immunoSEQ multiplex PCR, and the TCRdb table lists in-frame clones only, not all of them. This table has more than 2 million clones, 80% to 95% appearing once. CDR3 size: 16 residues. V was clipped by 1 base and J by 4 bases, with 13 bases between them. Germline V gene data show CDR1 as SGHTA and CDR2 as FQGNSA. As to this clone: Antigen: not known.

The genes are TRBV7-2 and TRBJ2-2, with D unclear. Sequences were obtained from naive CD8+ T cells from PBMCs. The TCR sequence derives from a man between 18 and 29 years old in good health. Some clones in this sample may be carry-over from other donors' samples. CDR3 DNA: TGTGCCAGCAGCTTAGAACGGGCCCCGGGCACCGGGGAGCTGTTTTTT. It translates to CASSLERAPGTGELFF.